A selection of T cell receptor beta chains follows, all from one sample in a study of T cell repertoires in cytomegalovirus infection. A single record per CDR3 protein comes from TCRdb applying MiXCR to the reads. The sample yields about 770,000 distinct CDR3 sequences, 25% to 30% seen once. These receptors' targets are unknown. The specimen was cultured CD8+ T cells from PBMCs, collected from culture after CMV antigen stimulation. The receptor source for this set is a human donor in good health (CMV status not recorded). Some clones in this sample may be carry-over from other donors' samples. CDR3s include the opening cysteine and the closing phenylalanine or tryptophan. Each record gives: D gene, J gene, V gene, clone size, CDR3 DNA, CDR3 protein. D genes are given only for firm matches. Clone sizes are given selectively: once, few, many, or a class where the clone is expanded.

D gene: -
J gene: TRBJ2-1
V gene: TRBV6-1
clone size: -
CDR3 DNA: TGTGCCAGCAGCGTGTACCGGGACACCTACAATGAGCAGTTCTTC
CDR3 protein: CASSVYRDTYNEQFF

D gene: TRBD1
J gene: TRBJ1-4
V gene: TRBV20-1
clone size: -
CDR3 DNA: TGCAGTCTAGAGGGACAGGGGAATGAAAAACTGTTTTTT
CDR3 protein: CSLEGQGNEKLFF

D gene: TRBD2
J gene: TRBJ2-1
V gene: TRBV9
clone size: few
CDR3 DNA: TGTGCCAGCAGCGTGGCTAGCGGGGGGCGCTACAATGAGCAGTTCTTC
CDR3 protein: CASSVASGGRYNEQFF

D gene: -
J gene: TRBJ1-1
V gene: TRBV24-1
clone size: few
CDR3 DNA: TGTGCCACCAAGGGCAGATTCGACACTGAAGCTTTCTTT
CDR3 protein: CATKGRFDTEAFF

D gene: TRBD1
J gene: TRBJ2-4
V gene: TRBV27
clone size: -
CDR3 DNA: TGTGCCAGCAGTTCCCCGGGACAGGGGATGGCGGGGGGTACCTCCAAAAACATTCAGTACTTC
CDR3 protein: CASSSPGQGMAGGTSKNIQYF

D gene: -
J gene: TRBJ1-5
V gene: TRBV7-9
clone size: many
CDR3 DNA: TGTGCCAGCAGCTCCTATAATCAGCCCCAGCATTTT
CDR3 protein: CASSSYNQPQHF

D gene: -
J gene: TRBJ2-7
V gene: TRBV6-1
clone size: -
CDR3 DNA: TGTGCCAGCAGTGGCAGGGGGGACTCCTACGAGCAGTACTTC
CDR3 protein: CASSGRGDSYEQYF

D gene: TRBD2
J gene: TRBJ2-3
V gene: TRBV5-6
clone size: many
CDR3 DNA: TGTGCCAGCAGCTACCTAGCGGGGGAGACCACAGATACGCAGTATTTT
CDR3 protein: CASSYLAGETTDTQYF

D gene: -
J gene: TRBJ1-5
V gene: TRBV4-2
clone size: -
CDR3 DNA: TGTGCCAGCAGCCAAGATCCAGCGTCCCTATATCAGCCCCAGCATTTT
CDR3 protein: CASSQDPASLYQPQHF

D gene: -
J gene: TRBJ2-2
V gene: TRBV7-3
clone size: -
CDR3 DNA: TGTGCCAGCAGCCACGACTTCCCCAACACCGGGGAGCTGTTTTTT
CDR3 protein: CASSHDFPNTGELFF

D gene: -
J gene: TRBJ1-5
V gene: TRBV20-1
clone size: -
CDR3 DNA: TGCAGTGCTAGCGGTCCCGGGACCGGCAATCAGCCCCAGCATTTT
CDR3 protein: CSASGPGTGNQPQHF

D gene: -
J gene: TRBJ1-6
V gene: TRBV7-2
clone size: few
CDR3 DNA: TGTGCCAGCAGCACCGGGACCTACCAAGAGGTTTCACCCCTCCACTTT
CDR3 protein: CASSTGTYQEVSPLHF

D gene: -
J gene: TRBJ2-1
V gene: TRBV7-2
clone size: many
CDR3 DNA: TGTGCCAGCAGCTTAGACCCCCTAGCGACTGAGCAGTTCTTC
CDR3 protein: CASSLDPLATEQFF

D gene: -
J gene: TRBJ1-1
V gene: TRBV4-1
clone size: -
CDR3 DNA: TGCGCCAGCAGCCCTTGGGCCCGAAACACTGAAGCTTTCTTT
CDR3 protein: CASSPWARNTEAFF

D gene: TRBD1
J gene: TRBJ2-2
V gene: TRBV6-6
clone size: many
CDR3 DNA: TGTGCCAGCAGTTACCCCAACCCTCGACAGGGGAACACCGGGGAGCTGTTTTTT
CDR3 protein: CASSYPNPRQGNTGELFF

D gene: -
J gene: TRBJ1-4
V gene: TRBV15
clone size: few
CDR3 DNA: TGTGCCACCAGCAGACCTACTAGCGGGGTAGCTGAAAAACTGTTTTTT
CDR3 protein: CATSRPTSGVAEKLFF

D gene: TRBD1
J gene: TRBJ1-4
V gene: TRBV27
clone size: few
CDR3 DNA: TGTGCCAGCAGTTTACACAGGGGGCAAGAAAAACTGTTTTTT
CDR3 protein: CASSLHRGQEKLFF

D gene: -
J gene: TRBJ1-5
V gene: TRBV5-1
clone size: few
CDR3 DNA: TGCGCCAGCAGTCTGCAGGGGATGTGGAATCAGCCCCAGCATTTT
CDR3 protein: CASSLQGMWNQPQHF

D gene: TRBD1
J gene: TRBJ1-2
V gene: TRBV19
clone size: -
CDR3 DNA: TGTGCCAGTATTAAGACAGGGTCTGGCTACACCTTC
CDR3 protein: CASIKTGSGYTF

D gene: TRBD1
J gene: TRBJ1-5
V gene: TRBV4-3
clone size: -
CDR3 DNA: TGCGCCAGCAGCCAAGATCTAATGGCAGGGGGACGACAGCCCCAGCATTTT
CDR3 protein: CASSQDLMAGGRQPQHF

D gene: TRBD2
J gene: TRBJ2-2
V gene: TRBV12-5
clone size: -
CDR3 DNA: TGTACTAGTGGTTTCCTCCTGACTAGCGGGGGGGCTCGCACGAACACCGGGGAGCTGTTTTTT
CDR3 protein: CTSGFLLTSGGARTNTGELFF

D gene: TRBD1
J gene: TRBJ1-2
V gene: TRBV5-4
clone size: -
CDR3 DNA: TGTGCCAGCAGCCCGTCCGTAATGACAGGGGGCAGAGGTGGCTACACCTTC
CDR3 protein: CASSPSVMTGGRGGYTF

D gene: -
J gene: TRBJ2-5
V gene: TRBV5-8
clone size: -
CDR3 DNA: TGTGCCAGCAGCCGAACCTTTGGGGAAGAGACCCAGTACTTC
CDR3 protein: CASSRTFGEETQYF

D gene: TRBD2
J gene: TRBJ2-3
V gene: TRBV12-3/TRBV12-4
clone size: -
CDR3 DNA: TGTGCCAGCACCCAGCGGGGGCTCTCTGGCACAGATACGCAGTATTTT
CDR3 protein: CASTQRGLSGTDTQYF

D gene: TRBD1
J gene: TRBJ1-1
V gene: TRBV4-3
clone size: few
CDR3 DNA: TGCGCCAGCAGCCCGACAGGGGACGGAACTGAAGCTTTCTTT
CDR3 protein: CASSPTGDGTEAFF